The next 25 T cell receptor beta chains were all read from a single sample in a study of radiation and T cells in renal cell carcinoma. Only in-frame clones appear in the TCRdb table, and some are missing; sequencing was by immunoSEQ multiplex PCR. Seen here are tens of thousands of clones, approximately 90% observed once, and the top ten hold more than 4.5%. Documented time point: blood 4 weeks post-SBRT, at nephrectomy. Described treatment: 15 Gy SBRT to primary tumor, nephrectomy 4 weeks later. The sample was blood, taken from a patient whose treatment included radiotherapy and nephrectomy. The origin of the receptors is a woman aged 65 to 85 with renal cell carcinoma.

The V and J genes are TRBV7-9 and TRBJ1-5; tentative D call: TRBD1 (5 bases). The CDR3 consists of 13 residues. Germline lookup yields CDR1 SEHNR and CDR2 FQNEAQ (reference sequence). V lost 5 bases, J lost 5 bases, and 10 bases lay in between. The CDR3 sequence: CASSPEGDQPQHF. CDR3 coding DNA: TGTGCCAGCAGCCCGGAAGGGGATCAGCCCCAGCATTTT.

V and J are TRBV5-6 and TRBJ1-2; D remains ambiguous. Germline-derived CDR1 and CDR2 are SGHDT and YYEEEE. This CDR3 has 14 residues. V was clipped by 0 bases and J by 5 bases, with 11 bases between them. CDR3 protein: CASSLASVKYGYTF. Written as DNA, the CDR3 is TGTGCCAGCAGCTTGGCCTCGGTTAAATATGGCTACACCTTC.

This chain uses TRBV19 with TRBJ2-5; tentatively, D is TRBD1 (6 bases). V gave up 1 base and J gave up 5 bases, with 14 bases separating them. The V gene's germline CDR1 is LNHDA and CDR2 SQIVND (reference sequence). The CDR3 loop spans 15 amino acids. The CDR3 nucleotides read TGTGCCAGTAGTATAGGACAGCCAGGGGTGGAGACCCAGTACTTC. Translation gives CASSIGQPGVETQYF.

This chain links TRBV30 with TRBJ2-7, with 10 bases lining up with TRBD1. CDR3 length: 14 amino acids. CDR1 and CDR2 from the germline V gene are GTSNPN and SVGIG (reference sequence). V lost 3 bases, J lost 1 base, and 3 bases stayed unmatched. CDR3 in amino acids: CAWRTGGGSYEQYF. CDR3 bases: TGTGCCTGGAGGACAGGGGGCGGGTCCTACGAGCAGTACTTC.

The chain has TRBV9 and TRBJ2-2; unclear D gene. This CDR3 is 15 amino acids long. From germline, CDR1 is SGDLS and CDR2 YYNGEE. V was cut by 4 bases and J by 0 bases, with 10 bases left in between. CDR3 sequence reads: CASSLARSNTGELFF. The CDR3 nucleotides are TGTGCCAGCAGCCTGGCCAGGTCGAACACCGGGGAGCTGTTTTTT. Looking up the rest from reference TRBV9 and TRBJ2-2 gives the full variable domain: DSGVTQTPKHLITATGQRVTLRCSPRSGDLSVYWYQQSLDQGLQFLIQYYNGEERAKGNILERFSAQQFPDLHSELNLSSLELGDSALYFCASSLARSNTGELFFGEGSRLTVL.

The V call is TRBV28, the J call TRBJ2-5; 9 bases align to TRBD1. Per the germline V gene, CDR1 is MDHEN and CDR2 is SYDVKM. The V segment lost 5 bases and the J segment 4 bases; nucleotides outside the gene matches: 8. CDR3 length: 15 residues. The CDR3 coding sequence is TGTGCCAGCAGTCCGGATAACAGGGGGCGAGAGACCCAGTACTTC. Translated, it gives CASSPDNRGRETQYF.

This clone was seen a handful of times. This chain uses TRBV4-3 with TRBJ1-4; D ambiguous. Per the germline V gene, CDR1 is LGHNA and CDR2 is YSLEER. The V end was cut by 0 bases, the J end by 8 bases, with 10 bases between. This CDR3 spans 14 amino acids. Written as DNA, the CDR3 is TGCGCCAGCAGCCAAGACCTACGGTCGGAAAAACTGTTTTTT. This codes for CASSQDLRSEKLFF.

This chain uses TRBV29-1 with TRBJ2-1; weak D call: TRBD2 (6 bases). The CDR3 is 13 amino acids. Trimming removed 3 bases from V and 4 bases from J, with 10 bases in between. The V gene's germline CDR1 is SQVTM and CDR2 ANQGSEA. As DNA, the CDR3 is TGCAGCGTTGACAAGGAGGGGTACAATGAGCAGTTCTTC. Translated, it gives CSVDKEGYNEQFF.

The CDR3 nucleotides are TGTGCCTGGAGTGTAACCAGGGGACACAACTCCTACAATGAGCAGTTCTTC. The encoded protein is CAWSVTRGHNSYNEQFF. The J gene is TRBJ2-1, the V gene TRBV30; tentatively, D is TRBD1 (6 bases). The CDR3 is made up of 17 amino acids. V lost 0 bases and J lost 0, with 15 bases in between. The germline V gene encodes CDR1 GTSNPN and CDR2 SVGIG (reference sequence).

The V and J genes are TRBV4-1 and TRBJ1-6; D unresolved. V lost 1 base to trimming and J lost 6 bases, with 13 bases between them. There are 16 residues in the CDR3. The germline CDR1 and CDR2 sequences are MGHRA and YSYEKL. The CDR3 sequence is CASSQVEGLSNSPLHF. The CDR3 bases are TGCGCCAGCAGCCAAGTGGAGGGCCTATCTAATTCACCCCTCCACTTT.

In DNA form, the CDR3 reads TGTGCCAGCAGCTCCCGACAGACTCTACCGCCAGTGGACATTCAGTACTTC. It is translated as CASSSRQTLPPVDIQYF. This chain connects TRBV7-9 to TRBJ2-4, with D possibly matching TRBD1 (5 bases). Trimming took off 4 bases at V and 8 bases at J, with 24 bases between the two ends. The length of the CDR3 is 17 residues. Per germline, CDR1 SEHNR and CDR2 FQNEAQ (reference sequence).

The chain links TRBV5-1 to TRBJ1-4; D gene ambiguous. This CDR3 is 14 amino acids long. Germline V CDR1 and CDR2: SGHRS, YFSETQ. Trimming shortened V by 0 bases and J by 5 bases, and 8 bases separated the two germline ends. DNA of the CDR3: TGCGCCAGCAGCTTGGGGAGGTCGAATGAAAAACTGTTTTTT. Encoded protein: CASSLGRSNEKLFF.

The chain couples TRBV5-1 to TRBJ1-1; tentatively, D is TRBD1 (5 bases). Germline V gives CDR1 SGHRS, CDR2 YFSETQ. The CDR3 has 15 residues. Trimming removed 0 bases at V and 0 bases at J, with 9 bases between. CDR3 amino acids: CASSLEGRMNTEAFF. The CDR3 DNA is TGCGCCAGCAGCTTGGAGGGACGGATGAACACTGAAGCTTTCTTT.

The chain recombines TRBV25-1 with TRBJ2-7; D remains ambiguous. The V end lost 5 bases, the J end lost 0 bases, and 11 bases lay between the germline ends. Germline CDR1 MGHDK, CDR2 SYGVNS. The CDR3 is 14 amino acids. CDR3 amino acids: CASSFGRISYEQYF. The CDR3 DNA is TGTGCCAGCAGTTTCGGACGGATCTCCTACGAGCAGTACTTC.

The chain employs TRBV6-1 and TRBJ2-5, with a possible D match to TRBD2 (5 bases). Germline assignment: CDR1 MNHNS and CDR2 SASEGT. This CDR3 region has 14 residues. Trimming stripped 4 bases from V and 4 bases from J, with 13 bases between. CDR3 region: CASSVGQAGETQYF. The CDR3 DNA follows: TGTGCCAGCAGTGTCGGCCAGGCGGGAGAGACCCAGTACTTC.

The chain has TRBV6-5 and TRBJ2-7, with unresolved D. Trimming removed 3 bases at V and 1 base at J, with 7 bases between. Germline V gene sequence: CDR1 MNHEY, CDR2 SVGAGI. CDR3 length: 13 amino acids. This CDR3 is CASSYQVSYEQYF. CDR3 nucleotides: TGTGCCAGCAGTTATCAGGTTTCCTACGAGCAGTACTTC.

This CDR3 is CASSLLGLAGSGDEQFF. CDR3 sequence (DNA): TGCGCCAGCAGCCTCCTCGGACTAGCGGGGTCTGGAGATGAGCAGTTCTTC. This chain joins TRBV5-1 and TRBJ2-1; 12 positions agree with TRBD2. The CDR3 is 17 amino acids. Germline V lookup: CDR1 SGHRS, CDR2 YFSETQ. The V segment lost 4 bases and the J segment 8 bases; nucleotides outside the gene matches: 13.

V usage is TRBV9 and J usage is TRBJ1-3, with D possibly matching TRBD1 (5 bases). Between the trimmed V and J ends, which lost 0 bases and 4 bases, there was a span of 14 bases. Per the germline V gene, CDR1 is SGDLS and CDR2 is YYNGEE. The CDR3 totals 16 residues. The CDR3: CASSVGSGPSGNTIYF. CDR3 DNA sequence: TGTGCCAGCAGCGTAGGCTCAGGGCCGTCCGGAAACACCATATATTTT.

The chain carries TRBV12-5 and TRBJ2-2; weak D call: TRBD2 (5 bases). In germline, CDR1 is LGHNT, CDR2 FRNRAP. Deletions cut 1 base from V and 3 bases from J, with 6 bases between. This CDR3 is built from 14 residues. CDR3 sequence (DNA): TGTGCTAGTGGTTTGGGAGCGGACACCGGGGAGCTGTTTTTT. Amino acids: CASGLGADTGELFF.

CDR3 nucleotides: TGCAGCGTTGAAGAGAGGGGGTGGGGCTACACCTTC. Translated, it gives CSVEERGWGYTF. The rearrangement links TRBV29-1 to TRBJ1-2, with a tentative D call TRBD1 (6 bases). The germline gives CDR1 SQVTM, CDR2 ANQGSEA. The CDR3 contains 12 residues. Trimming stripped 0 bases from V and 8 bases from J, with 10 bases between.

The rearrangement joins TRBV5-1 to TRBJ2-7; D may match TRBD1 or TRBD2 (5 bases each). The CDR3 contains 15 residues. Trimming pared 3 bases from V and 3 bases from J, leaving 16 bases between. Germline V gene lookup returns CDR1 SGHRS and CDR2 YFSETQ. The chain's CDR3 is CASSYGTEKFYEQYF. In DNA form, the CDR3 reads TGCGCCAGCAGCTACGGGACGGAGAAATTCTACGAGCAGTACTTC.

The chain has TRBV9 and TRBJ1-4; possible D gene TRBD1, 6 bases. Per the germline V gene, CDR1 is SGDLS and CDR2 is YYNGEE. CDR3 length equals 16 residues. Between the trimmed V and J ends, which lost 1 base and 8 bases, there was a span of 18 bases. CDR3 nucleotides: TGTGCCAGCAGCGTATCCGATCGGAGGCAGGGGGAAAAACTGTTTTTT. Its translation is CASSVSDRRQGEKLFF.

V and J are TRBV9 and TRBJ1-6; 8 positions match TRBD1. This CDR3 contains 14 residues. CDR1 is SGDLS, CDR2 YYNGEE, per germline. The J segment lost 10 bases and the V segment lost 3 bases, leaving 6 bases of the junction unmatched. The CDR3 sequence: CASSEDRERSPLHF. DNA for the CDR3: TGTGCCAGCAGCGAGGACAGGGAGAGGTCACCCCTCCACTTT.

The chain is built from TRBV6-5 and TRBJ1-2, with TRBD1 identical over 8 bases. Germline CDR1 and CDR2: MNHEY and SVGAGI. The V and J ends lost 7 bases and 7 bases, in that order; junction bases with no gene match: 8. There are 13 residues in the CDR3. The CDR3 protein is CASISPGGLGYTF. DNA of the CDR3: TGTGCCAGCATCAGCCCAGGGGGCCTTGGCTACACCTTC.

The chain joins TRBV19 to TRBJ1-5, with TRBD1 as a possible D gene (6 bases). Germline loops: CDR1 LNHDA, CDR2 SQIVND (reference sequence). The length of the CDR3 is 18 residues. V gave up 8 bases and J gave up 1 base, with 24 bases separating them. CDR3 nucleotides: TGTGCCAGTGGGGGGGCTATTGGGGCAGATCGAAGCAATCAGCCCCAGCATTTT. Translated, it gives CASGGAIGADRSNQPQHF. Variable domain in full (rest from reference TRBV19 and TRBJ1-5): DGGITQSPKYLFRKEGQNVTLSCEQNLNHDAMYWYRQDPGQGLRLIYYSQIVNDFQKGDIAEGYSVSREKKESFPLTVTSAQKNPTAFYLCASGGAIGADRSNQPQHFGDGTRLSIL.